The clone carrying this T cell receptor (beta chain) was counted a single time. Its target is not known. Before the COVID-19 pandemic, during about 2011-2019, CD4+ T cells were taken from unexposed donors. After ten to eleven days of culture, CD4+ T cells were isolated. Testing used SARS-CoV-2 S/N and four cold-coronavirus spikes on unexposed-donor CD4+ T cells, cells permitting. The method was immunoSEQ multiplex PCR; TCRdb's version includes in-frame clones alone and lacks a portion of them. There are 26,000 or so clones in the sample; 65% to 80% occur only once, and under 11% lies in the top ten. These data belong to a study of CD4 T cells in relation to SARS-CoV-2 and coronaviruses. Study in general: The HLA restriction of the shared crossreactive spike epitopes was mapped. Broader study findings: The cross-reactivity analysis covered only spike protein, not other viral proteins.

V lost 1 base and J lost 5, with 21 bases in between. This CDR3 is 17 amino acids long. The specimen was CD4+ T cells from PBMCs, cultured in vitro. This TCR derives from a human donor in good health. J is TRBJ2-7 and V is TRBV23-1; D possibly corresponds to TRBD1 (7 bases). TRBV23-1 is known as an ORF, though its function is uncertain. The chain's CDR3 is CASSQWRGRRQGHEQYF. The DNA for the CDR3 is TGCGCCAGCAGTCAATGGCGGGGTCGGAGACAGGGACACGAGCAGTACTTC.